A selection of T cell receptor beta chains follows, all from one sample in a study of human T cells and chemical hapten exposure. MiXCR, run by TCRdb on the RACE reads, gives a single entry per CDR3 protein. The sample has about 120,000 distinct CDR3 sequences; about an eighth are singletons. The specimen was whole blood, collected in connection with sensitization to the hapten diphenylcyclopropenone (DPC). All receptors come from a woman aged 45-65 years with alopecia areata. Some clones in this sample may be carry-over from other donors' samples. Each CDR3 is given with its conserved first and last residue. D genes are given only for firm matches. The size of a clone is reported for some rows only, either as once, few or many, or as a class for expanded clones.

V gene	J gene	clone size	D gene	CDR3 protein	CDR3 DNA
TRBV6-5	TRBJ1-1	-	-	CASREIGDIEAFF	TGTGCCAGTAGGGAGATAGGTGATATTGAAGCTTTCTTT
TRBV7-6	TRBJ2-1	many	-	CASSLWEGDNEQFF	TGTGCCAGCAGCTTATGGGAGGGGGACAATGAGCAGTTCTTC
TRBV12-3/TRBV12-4	TRBJ2-1	many	-	CASSETSSSYNEQFF	TGTGCCAGCAGTGAAACTAGCAGCTCCTACAATGAGCAGTTCTTC
TRBV29-1	TRBJ1-2	-	-	CSVDPGTYGYTF	TGCAGCGTTGATCCTGGGACTTATGGCTACACCTTC
TRBV14	TRBJ1-1	-	-	CASSPQVAVGTEAFF	TGTGCCAGCAGCCCACAGGTGGCGGTGGGCACTGAAGCTTTCTTT
TRBV29-1	TRBJ1-2	few	-	CSVARTDNYGYTF	TGCAGCGTGGCCCGGACAGATAACTATGGCTACACCTTC
TRBV19	TRBJ2-2	many	TRBD2	CASRPAGTSGTGELFF	TGTGCCAGTAGACCGGCCGGGACTAGCGGGACCGGGGAGCTGTTTTTT
TRBV19	TRBJ2-1	few	-	CASSKNSYNEQFF	TGTGCCAGTAGTAAGAACAGTTACAATGAGCAGTTCTTC
TRBV4-3	TRBJ1-2	-	-	CASSPLQAAYGYTF	TGCGCCAGCAGCCCACTACAGGCCGCCTATGGCTACACCTTC
TRBV7-9	TRBJ2-1	few	-	CASSYLYNEQFF	TGTGCCAGCAGCTACCTCTACAATGAGCAGTTCTTC
TRBV5-4	TRBJ2-1	-	-	CASSLAAQDEQFF	TGTGCCAGCAGCTTGGCCGCGCAGGATGAGCAGTTCTTC
TRBV15	TRBJ2-5	many	-	CATSRDRASRETQYF	TGTGCCACCAGCAGAGATCGGGCTAGCCGCGAGACCCAGTACTTC
TRBV4-2	TRBJ2-7	many	TRBD2	CASSQDPGLAGSYEQYF	TGTGCCAGCAGCCAAGACCCGGGACTAGCTGGCTCCTACGAGCAGTACTTC
TRBV4-2	TRBJ1-3	-	-	CASSRAEAVSSGNTIYF	TGTGCCAGCAGCCGGGCAGAAGCAGTTAGCTCTGGAAACACCATATATTTT
TRBV20-1	TRBJ2-2	-	-	CSASPAGELFF	TGCAGTGCTAGTCCGGCGGGGGAGCTGTTTTTT
TRBV28	TRBJ2-7	few	-	CASSLPDRGRYEQYF	TGTGCCAGCAGTTTACCGGACAGAGGACGCTACGAGCAGTACTTC
TRBV18	TRBJ2-3	-	-	CASSQLSGDTQYF	TGTGCCAGCTCACAATTGAGCGGGGATACGCAGTATTTT
TRBV18	TRBJ1-6	few	-	CASSPRNRRSSYNSPLHF	TGTGCCAGCTCACCAAGAAACAGGCGGAGCTCCTATAATTCACCCCTCCACTTT
TRBV27	TRBJ1-2	-	TRBD1	CASSLSRGQFNGYTF	TGTGCCAGCAGTTTATCCAGGGGGCAATTTAATGGCTACACCTTC
TRBV12-3/TRBV12-4	TRBJ2-2	-	-	CASSLSRGAGELFF	TGTGCCAGCAGTTTATCCAGGGGGGCCGGGGAGCTGTTTTTT
TRBV29-1	TRBJ1-1	few	TRBD1	CSVEQGGMNTEAFF	TGCAGCGTTGAACAGGGGGGTATGAACACTGAAGCTTTCTTT
TRBV20-1	TRBJ2-4	many	-	CSAGDFKNIQYF	TGCAGTGCCGGGGATTTCAAAAACATTCAGTACTTC
TRBV6-2/TRBV6-3	TRBJ1-4	many	-	CASSTIIRSEKLFF	TGTGCCAGCAGTACCATTATCCGGTCCGAAAAACTGTTTTTT
TRBV11-2	TRBJ1-1	-	-	CVSSLDVNTEAFF	TGTGTCAGCAGCTTAGACGTGAACACTGAAGCTTTCTTT
TRBV7-9	TRBJ2-3	-	-	CASILLGTPTDTQYF	TGTGCCAGCATCCTGTTGGGGACCCCAACAGATACGCAGTATTTT
TRBV18	TRBJ2-2	many	-	CASSPTQGNTGELFF	TGTGCCAGCTCACCAACCCAGGGAAACACCGGGGAGCTGTTTTTT
TRBV2	TRBJ1-1	-	-	CASSPLFQNTEAFF	TGTGCCAGCAGCCCTCTCTTCCAGAACACTGAAGCTTTCTTT
TRBV12-3/TRBV12-4	TRBJ2-2	-	TRBD2	CASSFEPGLGAPGELFF	TGTGCCAGCAGTTTTGAGCCGGGACTAGGGGCCCCCGGGGAGCTGTTTTTT
TRBV2	TRBJ2-3	-	TRBD2	CASGASLAGGTDTQYF	TGTGCCAGCGGGGCATCTCTAGCGGGTGGCACAGATACGCAGTATTTT
TRBV18	TRBJ1-1	many	-	CASSPTGTLNTEAFF	TGTGCCAGCTCACCAACTGGGACCCTGAACACTGAAGCTTTCTTT
TRBV11-1	TRBJ2-5	-	-	CASSITSGNQETQYF	TGTGCCAGCAGCATAACGAGCGGAAACCAAGAGACCCAGTACTTC
TRBV7-2	TRBJ2-5	few	-	CASSLIGGAETQYF	TGTGCCAGCAGCTTGATTGGGGGCGCAGAGACCCAGTACTTC
TRBV12-3/TRBV12-4	TRBJ2-1	many	TRBD2	CASSFERGVHNEQFF	TGTGCCAGCAGTTTCGAGCGGGGGGTCCACAATGAGCAGTTCTTC
TRBV23-1	TRBJ1-1	-	-	CASSQSIIPGQTYMNTEAFF	TGCGCCAGCAGTCAATCGATCATTCCGGGTCAGACCTACATGAACACTGAAGCTTTCTTT
TRBV20-1	TRBJ2-6	many	-	CSARDPNSGANVLTF	TGCAGTGCTAGAGATCCGAACTCTGGGGCCAACGTCCTGACTTTC
TRBV7-9	TRBJ1-4	-	-	CASSLEGKANEKLFF	TGTGCCAGCAGCTTAGAGGGGAAGGCTAATGAAAAACTGTTTTTT
TRBV28	TRBJ2-7	-	-	CASSLSGTAGYEQYF	TGTGCCAGCAGTTTATCCGGGACGGCGGGATACGAGCAGTACTTC
TRBV29-1	TRBJ2-6	many	-	CSASAEAGANVLTF	TGCAGCGCCTCAGCGGAGGCTGGGGCCAACGTCCTGACTTTC
TRBV7-2	TRBJ2-7	many	-	CASSFGGAGRAYEQYF	TGTGCCAGCAGCTTCGGAGGAGCGGGCAGGGCCTACGAGCAGTACTTC
TRBV18	TRBJ1-4	few	TRBD1	CASSPGDRSNEKLFF	TGTGCCAGCTCACCGGGGGACAGGTCAAATGAAAAACTGTTTTTT
TRBV15	TRBJ1-6	many	TRBD1	CATSRGDRFDSPLHF	TGTGCCACCAGCAGAGGGGACAGATTCGATTCACCCCTCCACTTT
TRBV3-1	TRBJ1-2	few	-	CASSQGVTVPYGYTF	TGTGCCAGCAGCCAAGGTGTCACAGTGCCTTATGGCTACACCTTC
TRBV29-1	TRBJ2-3	-	TRBD2	CSVMRREGTDTQYF	TGCAGCGTTATGAGGCGGGAGGGGACAGATACGCAGTATTTT
TRBV27	TRBJ1-4	few	-	CASSSLNEKLFF	TGTGCCAGCAGTTCGTTGAATGAAAAACTGTTTTTT
TRBV12-3/TRBV12-4	TRBJ2-5	many	-	CASSFFRETQYF	TGTGCCAGCAGTTTTTTTCGAGAGACCCAGTACTTC
TRBV7-9	TRBJ1-1	-	-	CASSLTDNTEAFF	TGTGCCAGCAGCTTAACAGATAACACTGAAGCTTTCTTT
TRBV10-2	TRBJ2-7	-	-	CASSESGRLSEQYF	TGCGCCAGCAGTGAGTCGGGACGGCTCTCCGAGCAGTACTTC
TRBV28	TRBJ2-7	many	TRBD1	CASRNRDRSGEQYF	TGTGCCAGCAGAAACCGGGACAGATCTGGAGAGCAGTACTTC
TRBV5-1	TRBJ1-1	-	-	CASTQERGTEAFF	TGCGCCAGCACCCAAGAAAGGGGCACTGAAGCTTTCTTT
TRBV5-1	TRBJ2-2	few	-	CASSLQGTGELFF	TGCGCCAGCAGCCTGCAGGGGACCGGGGAGCTGTTTTTT
TRBV12-3/TRBV12-4	TRBJ1-2	few	TRBD1	CASSLGEQGAYSDGYTF	TGTGCCAGCAGTTTAGGCGAACAGGGGGCGTATTCGGATGGCTACACCTTC
TRBV12-3/TRBV12-4	TRBJ2-6	few	-	CASTPTRSGANVLTF	TGTGCCAGCACCCCGACTAGATCCGGGGCCAACGTCCTGACTTTC
TRBV28	TRBJ1-1	few	-	CASSPPSGEAFF	TGTGCCAGCAGCCCCCCGAGTGGTGAAGCTTTCTTT
TRBV6-5	TRBJ1-6	many	-	CASSYEAGWLLHF	TGTGCCAGCAGTTACGAAGCAGGGTGGCTCCTCCACTTT
TRBV12-3/TRBV12-4	TRBJ1-1	few	TRBD1	CASNRDRGSEAFF	TGTGCCAGCAACCGGGACAGGGGATCTGAAGCTTTCTTT